The 26 T cell receptor beta chains below come from one sample, sequenced in a study of molecular identifiers for immune sequencing clone quantification. Each CDR3 protein is one row after TCRdb ran MiXCR on the PCR reads. This sample has roughly 40,000 distinct CDR3 sequences; more than 20% occur once, and the top ten carry around 0.96%. Sequenced sample: naive CD8+ T cells from blood, with Jurkat cell RNA spiked in. Subset here: FACS-sorted CD8+CD4-CCR7+CD45RA+ naive T cells. All receptors derive from a human donor in good health. Some libraries in this study had Jurkat cell RNA spiked in.

This clonotype was seen a few times. A read error may explain this, as a much larger clone is one base away. The chain joins TRBV20-1 to TRBJ2-7; unclear D gene. Trimming left V 1 base short and J 0 bases short, with 10 bases between. The germline V gene encodes CDR1 DFQATT and CDR2 SNEGSKA (reference sequence). CDR3 size: 14 residues. The CDR3 DNA reads TGCAGTGCTAGAGCCAGCGAAGGCTCCTACGAGCAGTACTTC. It encodes CSARASEGSYEQYF.

In its sample, this clonotype was seen many times. The rearrangement joins TRBV28 to TRBJ1-5, with TRBD1 as a possible D gene (5 bases). Germline V lookup: CDR1 MDHEN, CDR2 SYDVKM. The CDR3 has 15 residues. V lost 6 bases to trimming and J lost 0 bases, with 12 bases between them. CDR3 DNA sequence: TGTGCCAGCAGATTGACAGAATATAGCAATCAGCCCCAGCATTTT. Translation gives CASRLTEYSNQPQHF.

This clonotype was recorded at least ten times. The rearrangement joins TRBV19 to TRBJ2-2, with a possible D match to TRBD2 (6 bases). The germline V and J ends were trimmed by 5 bases and 6 bases, with 10 bases remaining between them. This CDR3 has 13 amino acids. From germline, CDR1 is LNHDA and CDR2 SQIVND (reference sequence). This CDR3 is CASSPGTPGELFF. CDR3 in DNA: TGTGCCAGTAGTCCCGGGACTCCCGGGGAGCTGTTTTTT.

Many counts were recorded for this clonotype. V usage is TRBV12-3 or TRBV12-4 and J usage is TRBJ1-1, with 9 bases that match TRBD1. This CDR3 comprises 13 residues. The trim removed 5 bases at V and 4 bases at J, leaving 2 bases unmatched. In DNA form, the CDR3 reads TGTGCCAGCAGTGGGGACAGGGTCACTGAAGCTTTCTTT. Translation: CASSGDRVTEAFF.

CDR3 nucleotides: TGTGCCAGCAGCCAGACTAGCGGGGCCAGGACCCAGTACTTC. Its translation: CASSQTSGARTQYF. The genes are TRBV3-1 and TRBJ2-5; 11 nucleotides match TRBD2. Per germline, CDR1 LGHDT and CDR2 YNNKEL (reference sequence). Trimming removed 3 bases from V and 7 bases from J; junction bases left unmatched: 4. This CDR3 has 14 amino acids.

As to this clonotype: With a much larger clone just one base away, this may be a read error. In DNA form, the CDR3 reads TGCGCCAGCAGCCAAGAACAGAAGCCCGGGGAGCTGTTTTTT. Protein product: CASSQEQKPGELFF. The genes are TRBV4-3 and TRBJ2-2; D remains unclear. V was shortened by 0 bases and J by 6 bases, with 8 bases between the two germline ends. This CDR3 region has 14 residues. The germline CDR1 and CDR2 sequences are LGHNA and YSLEER.

The sample holds many counts of this clonotype. The J gene is TRBJ2-3, the V gene TRBV6-5; TRBD2 matches 9 bases. The CDR3 is 16 residues long. J lost 5 bases, V lost 5 bases, and 11 bases had no gene match. Per the germline V gene, CDR1 is MNHEY and CDR2 is SVGAGI. CDR3 amino acids: CASSPTSRGGLDTQYF. The CDR3 coding sequence is TGTGCCAGCAGTCCCACTTCGCGGGGGGGCCTAGATACGCAGTATTTT.

A note on this clonotype: One base away lies a much larger clone, so this may be a sequencing read error. The CDR3 reads CASSHAGLKGNEQFF. The CDR3 nucleotides read TGCGCCAGCAGCCATGCAGGGCTCAAGGGCAATGAGCAGTTCTTC. The V and J genes are TRBV4-1 and TRBJ2-1, with TRBD1 as a possible D gene (5 bases). Per the germline V gene, CDR1 is MGHRA and CDR2 is YSYEKL. CDR3 length: 15 residues. The V gene lost 3 bases and the J gene lost 6 bases, with 15 bases spanning the gap.

This clonotype was detected ten times or more. The chain recombines TRBV3-1 with TRBJ2-3; 10 positions agree with TRBD2. J was trimmed by 5 bases and V by 5 bases; bases with no gene match: 10. This CDR3 is built from 16 residues. Looked up from germline, CDR1 is LGHDT and CDR2 is YNNKEL (reference sequence). CDR3 sequence reads: CASSILTSGVGDTQYF. In DNA, the CDR3 is TGTGCCAGCAGCATCCTAACTAGCGGGGTTGGAGATACGCAGTATTTT.

Regarding this clonotype: This may arise from a read error, as a much more abundant clone is one base away. The chain carries TRBV7-8 and TRBJ1-1; no clear D gene. The V gene's germline CDR1 is SGHVS and CDR2 FQNEAQ. Trimming shortened V by 5 bases and J by 10 bases, and 17 bases separated the two germline ends. The CDR3 spans 13 residues. CDR3 bases: TGTGCCAGCAGCCCGGACGATGGACGTGTAGCTTTCTTT. This sequence encodes CASSPDDGRVAFF.

This clonotype has ten or more counts. This chain connects TRBV20-1 to TRBJ2-5; D is unresolved. The V and J ends lost 1 base and 3 bases respectively, with 6 bases between them. The CDR3 runs 12 residues. Germline loops: CDR1 DFQATT, CDR2 SNEGSKA (reference sequence). Written as DNA, the CDR3 is TGCAGTGCTAGAGGCCTTAAAGAGACCCAGTACTTC. Translation: CSARGLKETQYF.

Regarding this clonotype: This sequence may be a read error, since a much larger clone differs from it by one base. The chain joins TRBV27 to TRBJ2-3, with a tentative D call TRBD1 (5 bases). The CDR3 is made up of 13 amino acids. The germline V gene encodes CDR1 MNHEY and CDR2 SMNVEV (reference sequence). The CDR3 protein is CASSSGFTGTQYF. The CDR3 DNA reads TGTGCCAGCAGTTCCGGATTCACAGGTACGCAGTATTTT.

The chain joins TRBV7-6 to TRBJ2-1, with 7 bases lining up with TRBD2. Germline loops: CDR1 SGHVS, CDR2 FNYEAQ. CDR3 length: 16 residues. The V and J ends lost 4 bases and 0 bases, in that order; junction bases with no gene match: 6. Here the CDR3 reads CASSSTRGSSYNEQFF. In nucleotides, the CDR3 is TGTGCCAGCAGCTCCACTCGCGGGAGCTCCTACAATGAGCAGTTCTTC.

This clonotype was recorded many times. The chain recombines TRBV29-1 with TRBJ2-2; TRBD2 is a possible D gene (5 bases). The germline V gene encodes CDR1 SQVTM and CDR2 ANQGSEA. The CDR3 consists of 14 residues. Trimming took off 4 bases at V and 4 bases at J, with 13 bases between the two ends. The CDR3 spells CSVGHHGGTGELFF. CDR3 in DNA: TGCAGCGTTGGACACCACGGAGGCACCGGGGAGCTGTTTTTT.

This clonotype was recorded at least ten times. This chain uses TRBV30 with TRBJ1-4; unclear D gene. Germline V CDR1 and CDR2: GTSNPN, SVGIG (reference sequence). Deletions cut 7 bases from V and 3 bases from J, with 12 bases between. The CDR3 covers 13 residues. DNA of the CDR3: TGTGCCTCAGACTCCGATGCTAATGAAAAACTGTTTTTT. Translation gives CASDSDANEKLFF. Filled out from reference TRBV30 and TRBJ1-4, the complete variable domain reads SQTIHQWPATLVQPVGSPLSLECTVEGTSNPNLYWYRQAAGRGLQLLFYSVGIGQISSEVPQNLSASRPQDRQFILSSKKLLLSDSGFYLCASDSDANEKLFFGSGTQLSVL.

The sample holds one count of this clonotype. The chain joins TRBV28 to TRBJ2-7, with 14 nucleotides matching TRBD2. The germline V gene has CDR1 MDHEN and CDR2 SYDVKM. This CDR3 has 20 amino acids. With 5 bases clipped from V and 1 base from J, the junction kept 16 bases outside the gene matches. CDR3 protein: CASSKTTIGTSGSWSYEQYF. The DNA for the CDR3 is TGTGCCAGCAGTAAGACAACAATCGGGACTAGCGGGAGTTGGTCCTACGAGCAGTACTTC.

On this clonotype itself: A much bigger clone sits one base away, suggesting this may be a read error. The chain carries TRBV19 and TRBJ2-5; D remains ambiguous. This CDR3 region has 15 residues. CDR1 and CDR2 (germline): LNHDA, SQIVND (reference sequence). The CDR3 nucleotides are TGTGCCAGTAGTATAGGAACTGCAGCCCAAGAGCCCCAGTACTTC. It translates to CASSIGTAAQEPQYF.

The table lists this clonotype with many counts. The chain links TRBV28 to TRBJ1-1; D might be TRBD1 (6 bases). CDR1 MDHEN and CDR2 SYDVKM come from the germline V gene. The CDR3 consists of 14 residues. Trimming cost V 6 bases and J 1 base, with 12 bases left between them. The CDR3 DNA reads as TGTGCCAGCAGACCCAGGGGCACGAACACTGAAGCTTTCTTT. Translated, it gives CASRPRGTNTEAFF.

This clonotype was recorded at least ten times. The chain joins TRBV3-1 to TRBJ2-3, with D uncertain. CDR1 and CDR2 from the germline V gene are LGHDT and YNNKEL (reference sequence). V dropped 3 bases and J dropped 2 bases, with 9 bases sitting between them. The CDR3 covers 14 residues. Here the CDR3 DNA reads TGTGCCAGCAGCCACCGACCGACCACAGATACGCAGTATTTT. It encodes CASSHRPTTDTQYF.

This clonotype was seen at least ten times. This chain joins TRBV19 and TRBJ1-1; D is ambiguous. Germline V lookup: CDR1 LNHDA, CDR2 SQIVND (reference sequence). The CDR3 has 13 amino acids. V was clipped by 7 bases and J by 1 base, with 10 bases between them. CDR3: CASKQPGNTEAFF. The CDR3 DNA follows: TGTGCCAGTAAGCAGCCGGGGAACACTGAAGCTTTCTTT. Full variable domain (missing parts from reference TRBV19 and TRBJ1-1): DGGITQSPKYLFRKEGQNVTLSCEQNLNHDAMYWYRQDPGQGLRLIYYSQIVNDFQKGDIAEGYSVSREKKESFPLTVTSAQKNPTAFYLCASKQPGNTEAFFGQGTRLTVV.

This clonotype was observed a handful of times. A single base separates this from a much larger clone, so it may be a read error. CDR3 sequence: CSTRGDLYEQYF. The CDR3 coding sequence is TGCAGTACTAGGGGAGATCTCTACGAGCAGTACTTC. The rearrangement uses TRBV20-1 and TRBJ2-7; D could derive from TRBD1 or TRBD2 (5 bases each). CDR3 length: 12 residues. CDR1 is DFQATT, CDR2 SNEGSKA, per germline (reference sequence).

This clonotype was seen many times. The chain has TRBV29-1 and TRBJ2-7; 10 bases match TRBD1. V dropped 4 bases and J dropped 7; count of bases not matched to a gene: 4. From germline, CDR1 is SQVTM and CDR2 ANQGSEA. The CDR3 runs to 12 residues. In DNA, the CDR3 is TGCAGCGTTGGGGACAGGGGTTGGGAGCAGTACTTC. Protein product: CSVGDRGWEQYF.

In its sample, this clonotype was seen many times. This rearrangement joins TRBV7-2 to TRBJ2-2, with D perhaps TRBD2 (5 bases). With 3 bases removed from V and 7 bases from J, the gap between germline ends came to 15 bases. CDR3 length: 15 residues. Germline CDR1 SGHTA, CDR2 FQGNSA. CDR3 loop: CASSLMSFEGGELFF. The CDR3 DNA reads as TGTGCCAGCAGCTTGATGAGTTTTGAGGGCGGGGAGCTGTTTTTT.

As concerns this clonotype: A much more abundant neighbour one base away suggests this may be a read error. The rearrangement links TRBV3-1 to TRBJ2-3; D not certain. There are 17 residues in the CDR3. The germline CDR1 and CDR2 sequences are LGHDT and YNNKEL (reference sequence). The V gene lost 2 bases and the J gene lost 2 bases, with 17 bases spanning the gap. The CDR3 sequence is CASSQTSAFTTTDTQYF. CDR3 sequence (DNA): TGTGCCAGCAGCCAAACGTCAGCTTTTACCACCACAGATACGCAGTATTTT.

This clonotype was seen many times. The V gene is TRBV27, the J gene TRBJ2-2; D gene unclear. The CDR3 sequence is 14 residues long. Germline CDR1 is MNHEY and CDR2 is SMNVEV (reference sequence). V lost 7 bases to trimming and J lost 6 bases, with 15 bases between them. DNA for the CDR3: TGTGCCAGCACCCCAGTTAACGCCGCCGGGGAGCTGTTTTTT. It encodes CASTPVNAAGELFF.

By share, this clonotype counts as medium-sized. The chain combines TRBV28 with TRBJ2-3; maybe TRBD2 (6 bases). V gave up 7 bases and J gave up 0 bases, with 20 bases separating them. CDR1 is MDHEN and CDR2 is SYDVKM in the germline V gene. This CDR3 is 17 amino acids long. Written as DNA, the CDR3 is TGTGCCAGCACCCCCCTACCTGGGGCGGGAAGCACAGATACGCAGTATTTT. This codes for CASTPLPGAGSTDTQYF.